Each of the 19 T cell receptor beta chains below was sequenced from the same sample in a study of Ad26.COV2.S vaccination and SARS-CoV-2 variants. Treatment meaning: over 15 received Ad26.COV2.S at low or high dose, single or two shots; five or six received placebo; per-sample allocation not given. Sampling was performed 63 days after the first vaccine or placebo injection. The protocol was immunoSEQ multiplex PCR, while the TCRdb copy is restricted to in-frame clones and leaves out a portion. The table shows over 300,000 clones, with about four fifths occurring only once. This specimen was peripheral blood, taken in a trial of Ad26.COV2.S vaccine versus placebo. These receptors originate from a person aged 18-65 years who received the Ad26.COV2.S COVID-19 vaccine or a placebo.

This clone was seen a single time. This chain uses TRBV6-5 with TRBJ1-4; D not resolved. The length of the CDR3 is 16 residues. Germline assignment: CDR1 MNHEY and CDR2 SVGAGI. Trimming shortened V by 0 bases and J by 4 bases, and 12 bases separated the two germline ends. This CDR3 reads CASSYSFVHFNEKLFF. CDR3 DNA: TGTGCCAGCAGTTACTCATTCGTCCATTTTAATGAAAAACTGTTTTTT.

The chain couples TRBV5-6 to TRBJ1-2; 8 positions match TRBD1. The CDR3 extends over 13 amino acids. Germline CDR1 is SGHDT and CDR2 is YYEEEE. V was pared by 4 bases and J by 2 bases, with 1 base of the junction left unmatched. This CDR3 is CASSRTGNYGYTF. The CDR3 region has the DNA TGTGCCAGCAGCAGGACAGGGAACTATGGCTACACCTTC. Variable domain in full (rest from reference TRBV5-6 and TRBJ1-2): DAGVTQSPTHLIKTRGQQVTLRCSPKSGHDTVSWYQQALGQGPQFIFQYYEEEERQRGNFPDRFSGHQFPNYSSELNVNALLLGDSALYLCASSRTGNYGYTFGSGTRLTVV.

This chain connects TRBV6-1 to TRBJ2-3; the D gene could be TRBD1 or TRBD2 (5 bases each). V was trimmed by 3 bases and J by 2 bases, leaving 15 bases between them. Germline V CDR1 and CDR2: MNHNS, SASEGT. The CDR3 is 16 residues long. The CDR3 region has the DNA TGTGCCAGCAGTGAGTACCCGGGACGACTCACAGATACGCAGTATTTT. Its translation is CASSEYPGRLTDTQYF.

The rearrangement joins TRBV9 to TRBJ2-5, with D hard to call. CDR1 is SGDLS, CDR2 YYNGEE, per germline. The CDR3 consists of 13 residues. V was cut by 0 bases and J by 5 bases, with 8 bases left in between. The CDR3 here is CASSVDSRETQYF. CDR3 bases: TGTGCCAGCAGCGTAGATTCTAGGGAGACCCAGTACTTC. Combining the CDR3 with reference TRBV9 and TRBJ2-5 gives the whole variable domain DSGVTQTPKHLITATGQRVTLRCSPRSGDLSVYWYQQSLDQGLQFLIQYYNGEERAKGNILERFSAQQFPDLHSELNLSSLELGDSALYFCASSVDSRETQYFGPGTRLLVL.

The chain employs TRBV6-2 or TRBV6-3 and TRBJ2-7; 7 bases agree with TRBD2. The J segment lost 6 bases and the V segment lost 6 bases, leaving 8 bases of the junction unmatched. Looked up from germline, CDR1 is MNHEY and CDR2 is SVGEGT. The CDR3 spans 13 residues. This chain's CDR3 is CASSLRLALEQYF. The CDR3, as DNA: TGTGCCAGCAGCCTCCGACTAGCCCTCGAGCAGTACTTC.

This clone showed up just once. V gene TRBV28 combines with J gene TRBJ2-3; D perhaps matches TRBD2 (5 bases). The CDR3 runs to 14 residues. Germline V lookup: CDR1 MDHEN, CDR2 SYDVKM. V dropped 8 bases and J dropped 0 bases, with 12 bases sitting between them. This CDR3 reads CASSRAASTDTQYF. CDR3 bases: TGTGCCAGCTCGAGGGCCGCCAGCACAGATACGCAGTATTTT.

This clone was counted between two and nine times. The J gene is TRBJ2-7, the V gene TRBV30; D remains unclear. CDR1 is GTSNPN, CDR2 SVGIG, per germline (reference sequence). V was pared by 0 bases and J by 9 bases, with 15 bases between. CDR3 length: 13 amino acids. The CDR3 protein is CAWSVSADRGQYF. In nucleotides, the CDR3 is TGTGCCTGGAGTGTATCGGCGGACCGCGGGCAGTACTTC.

The sample holds one count of this clone. The chain links TRBV4-2 to TRBJ2-7, with 9 bases lining up with TRBD2. The CDR3 is 15 amino acids. CDR1 and CDR2 (germline): LGHNA, YNFKEQ. V dropped 1 base and J dropped 1; count of bases not matched to a gene: 2. The CDR3 reads CASSQGLAGSYEQYF. The CDR3 coding sequence is TGTGCCAGCAGCCAAGGCCTAGCGGGGTCCTACGAGCAGTACTTC.

This clone was found once. The chain employs TRBV6-2 or TRBV6-3 and TRBJ1-4; D gene ambiguous. CDR1 is MNHEY, CDR2 SVGEGT, per germline. The CDR3 contains 11 residues. The V end lost 6 bases, the J end lost 8 bases, and 7 bases lay between the germline ends. The CDR3 here is CASSRGEKLFF. DNA of the CDR3: TGTGCCAGCAGCCGGGGAGAAAAACTGTTTTTT.

The rearrangement links TRBV6-1 to TRBJ1-2; D is undetermined. CDR1 and CDR2 from the germline V gene are MNHNS and SASEGT. CDR3 length: 15 amino acids. The ends were cut back, 2 bases at V and 2 bases at J, with 12 bases in the middle. CDR3 region: CASSEWVPGNYGYTF. CDR3 coding DNA: TGTGCCAGCAGTGAATGGGTCCCTGGGAACTATGGCTACACCTTC.

This clone occurred once. The CDR3 sequence: CASSLARRDLRGYTF. The DNA of the CDR3 is TGTGCCAGCAGCTTAGCGAGGAGGGACCTAAGAGGCTACACCTTC. The chain joins TRBV11-1 to TRBJ1-2; TRBD1 might be the D (5 bases). With 0 bases removed from V and 8 bases from J, the gap between germline ends came to 16 bases. Germline V gene sequence: CDR1 SGHAT, CDR2 FQDESV (reference sequence). The CDR3 has 15 residues.

The chain employs TRBV12-3 or TRBV12-4 and TRBJ1-3; D not certain. The CDR3 length is 13 residues. V was clipped by 3 bases and J by 4 bases, with 7 bases between them. The CDR3 DNA sequence: TGTGCCAGCAGTTTGAGAAGCGGAAACACCATATATTTT. Its protein is CASSLRSGNTIYF.

J is TRBJ1-4 and V is TRBV11-3; D possibly corresponds to TRBD1 (5 bases). The CDR3 consists of 14 residues. Trimming left V 1 base short and J 7 bases short, with 10 bases between. Germline-derived CDR1 and CDR2 are SGHNT and YENEEA. The CDR3 here is CASSLGAGTEKLFF. The CDR3 DNA reads as TGTGCCAGCAGCTTAGGAGCAGGGACTGAAAAACTGTTTTTT.

The V and J genes are TRBV7-6 and TRBJ1-6; D unclear. The CDR3 totals 17 residues. Trimming removed 1 base from V and 4 bases from J, with 14 bases in between. The germline V gene has CDR1 SGHVS and CDR2 FNYEAQ. The DNA for the CDR3 is TGTGCCAGCAGCTTAGTCGCAGGACCAGCATATAATTCACCCCTCCACTTT. It yields the protein CASSLVAGPAYNSPLHF.

The J gene is TRBJ1-2, the V gene TRBV7-3; 7 bases line up with TRBD1. V shed 5 bases, J shed 7 bases, and the junction held 7 bases outside the gene matches. CDR3 length: 13 residues. Germline CDR1 reads SGHTA; CDR2 reads FQGTGA. The CDR3 nucleotides read TGTGCCAGCAGCATCGACAGGGACAGTGGCTACACCTTC. It codes for CASSIDRDSGYTF.

The chain is built from TRBV27 and TRBJ2-3, with TRBD1 matching over 9 bases. This CDR3 spans 15 amino acids. The V gene's germline CDR1 is MNHEY and CDR2 SMNVEV (reference sequence). V lost 4 bases to trimming and J lost 7 bases; unmatched junction nucleotides: 9. This CDR3 reads CASSSGTGWPHTQYF. CDR3 nucleotide sequence: TGTGCCAGCAGTTCTGGGACAGGGTGGCCTCATACGCAGTATTTT.

This sequence joins TRBV4-1 and TRBJ2-7; the D gene is possibly TRBD2 (6 bases). V lost 1 base and J 2 bases, leaving 15 bases between the germline ends. Germline V gives CDR1 MGHRA, CDR2 YSYEKL. This CDR3 has 16 amino acids. The chain's CDR3 is CASSQVSGGGTYEQYF. The CDR3, as DNA: TGCGCCAGCAGCCAAGTATCTGGGGGAGGAACCTACGAGCAGTACTTC.

The CDR3 coding sequence is TGTGCCATCAGTGGGACAGCTTTAAGCACTGAAGCTTTCTTT. Its translation is CAISGTALSTEAFF. The rearrangement joins TRBV10-3 to TRBJ1-1, with a weak D call TRBD1 (6 bases). V was shortened by 4 bases and J by 4 bases, with 13 bases between the two germline ends. CDR3 size: 14 residues. Germline CDR1 is ENHRY and CDR2 is SYGVKD.

The chain recombines TRBV11-1 with TRBJ1-2; D not certain. Germline lookup yields CDR1 SGHAT and CDR2 FQDESV (reference sequence). The CDR3 covers 14 residues. Trimming stripped 4 bases from V and 8 bases from J, with 17 bases between. The DNA for the CDR3 is TGTGCCAGCAGCTCCACGCGGCAGTTGCGCGGCTACACCTTC. This sequence encodes CASSSTRQLRGYTF.